The T cell receptor beta chain described here comes from a study of CD8+ T cells in alopecia areata. V shed 8 bases, J shed 4 bases, and the junction held 11 bases outside the gene matches. CDR1 and CDR2 (germline): SEHNR, FQNEAQ (reference sequence). This CDR3 has 15 residues. RNA was extracted and reverse transcribed into cDNA as the sequencing template. This table comes from immunoSEQ multiplex PCR, and its TCRdb copy is limited to in-frame clones, with some not included. The sample contains under 350,000 clones, roughly 50% of which appear only once. Treatment denoted: oral pan-JAK inhibitor, 5-10 mg twice daily.

The sample in question was CD4+ T cells sorted from blood, obtained at week 24, from a patient treated with tofacitinib. The chain recombines TRBV7-9 with TRBJ2-1; 7 positions agree with TRBD2. The sequence was obtained from a human donor with alopecia areata. In nucleotides, the CDR3 is TGTGCCAGCTTCCCGGGCGGGGGACCGTACAATGAGCAGTTCTTC. Its translation: CASFPGGGPYNEQFF.